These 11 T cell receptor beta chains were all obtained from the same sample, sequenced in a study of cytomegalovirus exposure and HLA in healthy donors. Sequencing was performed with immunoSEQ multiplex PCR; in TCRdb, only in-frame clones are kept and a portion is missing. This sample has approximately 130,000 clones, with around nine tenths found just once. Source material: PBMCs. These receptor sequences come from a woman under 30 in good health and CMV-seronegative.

The CDR3 region has the DNA TGTGCCAGCATTTCAGGGACACGTTCGAGTGAGCAGTACTTC. Encoded protein: CASISGTRSSEQYF. The chain uses TRBV11-3 and TRBJ2-7, with D perhaps TRBD1 (6 bases). The CDR3 loop spans 14 amino acids. V shed 7 bases and J shed 7 bases, with 20 bases lying between them. In germline, CDR1 is SGHNT, CDR2 YENEEA. Using reference TRBV11-3 and TRBJ2-7 for the parts outside the CDR3, the full variable domain is EAGVVQSPRYKIIEKKQPVAFWCNPISGHNTLYWYLQNLGQGPELLIRYENEEAVDDSQLPKDRFSAERLKGVDSTLKIQPAELGDSAVYLCASISGTRSSEQYFGPGTRLTVT.

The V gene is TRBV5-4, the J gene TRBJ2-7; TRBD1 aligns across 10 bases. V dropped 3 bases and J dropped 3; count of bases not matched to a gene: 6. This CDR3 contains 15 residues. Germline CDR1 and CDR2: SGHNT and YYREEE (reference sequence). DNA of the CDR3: TGTGCCAGCAGCTCGATCCGGGACAGGGGCTACGAGCAGTACTTC. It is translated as CASSSIRDRGYEQYF.

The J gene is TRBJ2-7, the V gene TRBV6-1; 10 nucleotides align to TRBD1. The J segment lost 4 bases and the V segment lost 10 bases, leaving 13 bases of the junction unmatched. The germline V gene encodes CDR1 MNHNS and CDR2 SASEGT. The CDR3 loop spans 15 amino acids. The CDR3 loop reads CATPRSGQGLYEQYF. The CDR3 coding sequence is TGTGCCACACCTCGGTCGGGACAGGGGTTGTACGAGCAGTACTTC.

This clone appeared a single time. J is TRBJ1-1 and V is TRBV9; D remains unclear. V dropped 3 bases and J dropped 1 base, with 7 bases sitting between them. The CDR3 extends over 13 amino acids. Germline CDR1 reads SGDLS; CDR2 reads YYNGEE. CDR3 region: CASSAGGNTEAFF. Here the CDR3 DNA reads TGTGCCAGCAGCGCAGGAGGGAACACTGAAGCTTTCTTT.

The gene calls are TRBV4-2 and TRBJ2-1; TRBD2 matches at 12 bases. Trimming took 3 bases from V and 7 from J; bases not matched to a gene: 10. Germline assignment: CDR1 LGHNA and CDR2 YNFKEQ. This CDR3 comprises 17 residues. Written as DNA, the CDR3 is TGTGCCAGCAGCCAGCCTAGCAGACTAGCGGGAGATAATGAGCAGTTCTTC. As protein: CASSQPSRLAGDNEQFF.

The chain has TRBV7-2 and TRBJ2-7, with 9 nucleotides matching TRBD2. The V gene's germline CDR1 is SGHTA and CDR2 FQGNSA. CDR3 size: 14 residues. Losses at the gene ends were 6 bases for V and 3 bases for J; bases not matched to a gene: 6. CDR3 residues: CASRQLAGNYEQYF. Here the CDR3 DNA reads TGTGCCAGCAGGCAACTAGCGGGTAACTACGAGCAGTACTTC.

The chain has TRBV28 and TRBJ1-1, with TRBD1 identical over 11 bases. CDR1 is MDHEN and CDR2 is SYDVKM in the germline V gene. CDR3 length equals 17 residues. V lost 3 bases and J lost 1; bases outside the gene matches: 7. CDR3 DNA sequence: TGTGCCAGCAGTTTGGCCGGACAGGGGGCCTCGAACACTGAAGCTTTCTTT. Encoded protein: CASSLAGQGASNTEAFF.

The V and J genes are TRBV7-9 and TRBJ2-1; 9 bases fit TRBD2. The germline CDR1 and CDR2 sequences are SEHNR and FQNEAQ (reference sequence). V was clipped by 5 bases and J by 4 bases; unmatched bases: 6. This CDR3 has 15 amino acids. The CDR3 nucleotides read TGTGCCAGCAGCCCCTCGGCGGGAGGGTACAATGAGCAGTTCTTC. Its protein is CASSPSAGGYNEQFF.

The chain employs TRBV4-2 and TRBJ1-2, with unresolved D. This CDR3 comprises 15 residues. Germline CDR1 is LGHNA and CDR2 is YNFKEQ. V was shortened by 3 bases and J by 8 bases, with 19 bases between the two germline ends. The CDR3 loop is CASSQTDGLGSGYTF. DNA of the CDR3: TGTGCCAGCAGCCAGACGGACGGACTTGGTTCGGGCTACACCTTC.

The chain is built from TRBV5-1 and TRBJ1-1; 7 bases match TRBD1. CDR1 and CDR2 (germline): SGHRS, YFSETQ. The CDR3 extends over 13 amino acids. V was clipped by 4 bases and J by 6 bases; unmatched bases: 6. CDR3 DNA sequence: TGCGCCAGCAGCCCGGGGGACAGAGCTGAAGCTTTCTTT. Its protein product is CASSPGDRAEAFF.

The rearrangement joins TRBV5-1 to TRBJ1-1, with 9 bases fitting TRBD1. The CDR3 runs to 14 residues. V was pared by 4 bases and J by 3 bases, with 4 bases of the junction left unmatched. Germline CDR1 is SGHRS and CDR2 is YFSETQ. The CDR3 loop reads CASSEGQGHTEAFF. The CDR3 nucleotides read TGCGCCAGCAGCGAGGGACAGGGTCACACTGAAGCTTTCTTT.